These 24 T cell receptor beta chains were all obtained from the same sample, sequenced in a study of Ad26.COV2.S vaccination and SARS-CoV-2 variants. TCRdb's table, derived via immunoSEQ multiplex PCR, lists solely in-frame clones and lacks some. The repertoire holds roughly 300,000 clones, approximately 86% seen once, with roughly a tenth in the top ten. Treatment here: roughly 20 received Ad26.COV2.S at low or high dose, single or two shots; about 5 received placebo; per-sample allocation not given. It was on day 63 after the first vaccine or placebo injection that samples were taken. Specimen: peripheral blood, collected in a trial of Ad26.COV2.S vaccine versus placebo. The receptors originated from a person aged 18-65 years who received the Ad26.COV2.S COVID-19 vaccine or a placebo.

V is TRBV7-2 and J is TRBJ2-7; 13 nucleotides align to TRBD2. V was clipped by 3 bases and J by 6 bases; unmatched bases: 5. Germline V gene sequence: CDR1 SGHTA, CDR2 FQGNSA. The CDR3 covers 15 residues. CDR3 nucleotides: TGTGCCAGCAGCTTGGGGACTAGCGGGGTGAGCGAGCAGTACTTC. It specifies CASSLGTSGVSEQYF.

The chain is built from TRBV24-1 and TRBJ2-3, with TRBD2 identical over 8 bases. V was pared by 3 bases and J by 4 bases, with 11 bases of the junction left unmatched. Looked up from germline, CDR1 is KGHDR and CDR2 is SFDVKD. The CDR3 totals 17 residues. CDR3 protein: CATSDGGWRAGADTQYF. The CDR3 DNA is TGTGCCACCAGTGATGGGGGTTGGCGAGCGGGAGCAGATACGCAGTATTTT.

The rearrangement uses TRBV20-1 and TRBJ1-4; D is undetermined. The CDR3 extends over 11 amino acids. Deletions cut 4 bases from V and 3 bases from J, with 3 bases between. Germline V gene lookup returns CDR1 DFQATT and CDR2 SNEGSKA (reference sequence). CDR3 DNA: TGCAGTGCTAAGTCTAATGAAAAACTGTTTTTT. Encoded protein: CSAKSNEKLFF.

The rearrangement joins TRBV7-2 to TRBJ2-5; 11 nucleotides align to TRBD2. CDR1 is SGHTA, CDR2 FQGNSA, per germline. The CDR3 is 16 residues long. The trim removed 5 bases at V and 3 bases at J, leaving 8 bases unmatched. The CDR3 loop is CASSGVGTSGKETQYF. Written as DNA, the CDR3 is TGTGCCAGCAGCGGCGTGGGGACTAGCGGAAAAGAGACCCAGTACTTC.

In this sample, this clone turned up once. This rearrangement joins TRBV4-1 to TRBJ2-1; D is ambiguous. This CDR3 contains 15 residues. The V gene's germline CDR1 is MGHRA and CDR2 YSYEKL. Trimming took 3 bases from V and 2 from J, leaving 11 bases between them. The CDR3: CASSQDRSPYNEQFF. For the CDR3, the DNA is TGCGCCAGCAGCCAGGATAGGAGCCCCTACAATGAGCAGTTCTTC.

The chain couples TRBV18 to TRBJ1-1; 8 positions agree with TRBD1. V dropped 3 bases and J dropped 7; count of bases not matched to a gene: 4. Germline CDR1 KGHSH, CDR2 LQKENI. The CDR3 covers 13 residues. The CDR3, as DNA: TGTGCCAGCTCACCTCAGGGGGCCGGTGAAGCTTTCTTT. It is translated as CASSPQGAGEAFF.

The chain joins TRBV2 to TRBJ1-3; the D gene is possibly TRBD1 (5 bases). This CDR3 has 16 amino acids. The germline V and J ends were trimmed by 6 bases and 1 base, with 16 bases remaining between them. CDR1 is SNHLY, CDR2 FYNNEI, per germline. The CDR3 nucleotides are TGTGCCAGCAGCAGGGAACAGCCGGGGTCTGGAAACACCATATATTTT. It yields the protein CASSREQPGSGNTIYF.

The chain carries TRBV6-2 or TRBV6-3 and TRBJ2-5, with 13 positions matching TRBD2. This CDR3 spans 14 amino acids. The trim removed 5 bases at V and 5 bases at J, leaving 2 bases unmatched. Germline assignment: CDR1 MNHEY and CDR2 SVGEGT. The CDR3 reads CASSQLAGGETQYF. The CDR3 coding sequence is TGTGCCAGCAGTCAACTAGCGGGGGGGGAGACCCAGTACTTC.

The CDR3 region is CASSQGGEDSPLHF. The CDR3 bases are TGTGCCAGCAGCCAGGGAGGGGAAGACTCACCCCTCCACTTT. V gene TRBV25-1 combines with J gene TRBJ1-6; D is perhaps TRBD1 (5 bases). CDR3 length equals 14 residues. With 6 bases removed from V and 10 bases from J, the gap between germline ends came to 16 bases. Germline loops: CDR1 MGHDK, CDR2 SYGVNS.

This clone was recorded once. The chain joins TRBV7-9 to TRBJ1-6; D gene ambiguous. The germline gives CDR1 SEHNR, CDR2 FQNEAQ (reference sequence). This CDR3 comprises 17 residues. Trimming shortened V by 5 bases and J by 1 base, and 15 bases separated the two germline ends. CDR3: CASSLVPPPSYNSPLHF. Written as DNA, the CDR3 is TGTGCCAGCAGCCTGGTCCCACCCCCTTCCTATAATTCACCCCTCCACTTT.

This chain joins TRBV18 and TRBJ1-1, with unresolved D. The germline CDR1 and CDR2 sequences are KGHSH and LQKENI. Trimming removed 2 bases from V and 0 bases from J, with 10 bases in between. The CDR3 loop spans 15 amino acids. CDR3 loop: CASSPSIGLNTEAFF. The CDR3, as DNA: TGTGCCAGCTCACCATCGATTGGATTGAACACTGAAGCTTTCTTT.

V is TRBV2 and J is TRBJ2-1; D is perhaps TRBD1 (6 bases). The CDR3 is 14 amino acids. Per germline, CDR1 SNHLY and CDR2 FYNNEI. Trimming shortened V by 5 bases and J by 2 bases, and 10 bases separated the two germline ends. For the CDR3, the DNA is TGTGCCAGCAGTCAGACAGGAACCTACAATGAGCAGTTCTTC. It translates to CASSQTGTYNEQFF.

The CDR3 nucleotides are TGTGCCTGGAGAGACAGGGGCCGGACTGAAGCTTTCTTT. It yields the protein CAWRDRGRTEAFF. The rearrangement uses TRBV30 and TRBJ1-1, with 8 nucleotides matching TRBD1. This CDR3 contains 13 residues. From germline, CDR1 is GTSNPN and CDR2 SVGIG (reference sequence). Germline trimming cut 3 bases from V and 5 bases from J; bases unmatched to any gene: 5.

V usage is TRBV18 and J usage is TRBJ1-1, with 10 bases identical to TRBD1. Germline CDR1 is KGHSH and CDR2 is LQKENI. Trimming at V came to 3 bases and at J to 3 bases, leaving 4 bases not matched to a gene. This CDR3 spans 15 amino acids. CDR3 bases: TGTGCCAGCTCACCTGACAGGGGGCTAGACACTGAAGCTTTCTTT. Amino acid sequence: CASSPDRGLDTEAFF. The variable domain in full, with the rest retrieved from reference TRBV18 and TRBJ1-1, is NAGVMQNPRHLVRRRGQEARLRCSPMKGHSHVYWYRQLPEEGLKFMVYLQKENIIDESGMPKERFSAEFPKEGPSILRIQQVVRGDSAAYFCASSPDRGLDTEAFFGQGTRLTVV.

The rearrangement uses TRBV2 and TRBJ1-4; D unclear. With 8 bases removed from V and 3 bases from J, the gap between germline ends came to 7 bases. This CDR3 is 12 amino acids long. Looked up from germline, CDR1 is SNHLY and CDR2 is FYNNEI. In nucleotides, the CDR3 is TGTGCCAGCGTCTCACCTAATGAAAAACTGTTTTTT. The encoded protein is CASVSPNEKLFF.

The chain recombines TRBV7-6 with TRBJ1-4; D call uncertain. The germline V gene has CDR1 SGHVS and CDR2 FNYEAQ. The CDR3 sequence is 16 residues long. The ends were cut back, 2 bases at V and 8 bases at J, with 18 bases in the middle. The CDR3 sequence is CASSLITGSSDEKLFF. CDR3 in DNA: TGTGCCAGCAGCTTAATAACGGGGAGCAGTGACGAAAAACTGTTTTTT.

The chain recombines TRBV5-6 with TRBJ1-4, with 8 bases lining up with TRBD1. Looked up from germline, CDR1 is SGHDT and CDR2 is YYEEEE. CDR3 length: 11 residues. The junction had 2 bases not matched to a gene; V was cut back by 4 bases and J by 12 bases. Here the CDR3 DNA reads TGTGCCAGCAGCGGACAGGGAGAACTGTTTTTT. The encoded protein is CASSGQGELFF.

The genes are TRBV2 and TRBJ2-2; maybe TRBD2 (6 bases). Germline V CDR1 and CDR2: SNHLY, FYNNEI. V shed 7 bases and J shed 7 bases, with 10 bases lying between them. There are 12 residues in the CDR3. The CDR3 sequence: CASIGGRGELFF. The CDR3 DNA reads TGTGCCAGCATCGGGGGACGCGGGGAGCTGTTTTTT.

The chain employs TRBV28 and TRBJ2-3; weak D call: TRBD2 (6 bases). The germline V gene encodes CDR1 MDHEN and CDR2 SYDVKM. The CDR3 is made up of 14 amino acids. Trimming removed 5 bases at V and 2 bases at J, with 11 bases between. This chain's CDR3 is CASSAAGLTDTQYF. DNA for the CDR3: TGTGCCAGCAGTGCAGCGGGCCTCACAGATACGCAGTATTTT.

This chain links TRBV6-5 with TRBJ1-1; possibly TRBD1 for D (6 bases). Trimming removed 0 bases from V and 5 bases from J, with 13 bases in between. The CDR3 length is 15 residues. Germline CDR1 and CDR2: MNHEY and SVGAGI. DNA for the CDR3: TGTGCCAGCAGTTACTCTTACAGGGAGGGAACTGAAGCTTTCTTT. Amino acids: CASSYSYREGTEAFF.

The J gene is TRBJ2-7, the V gene TRBV9; TRBD1 matches at 7 bases. Losses at the gene ends were 4 bases for V and 3 bases for J; bases not matched to a gene: 10. This CDR3 spans 15 amino acids. Germline values: CDR1 SGDLS, CDR2 YYNGEE. This CDR3 reads CASSPGTASLYEQYF. CDR3 coding DNA: TGTGCCAGCAGCCCTGGGACAGCCTCACTCTACGAGCAGTACTTC.

The J gene is TRBJ2-5, the V gene TRBV5-1; D may be TRBD1 (6 bases). The CDR3 is made up of 16 amino acids. Germline loops: CDR1 SGHRS, CDR2 YFSETQ. Trimming removed 4 bases at V and 1 base at J, with 17 bases between. In nucleotides, the CDR3 is TGCGCCAGCAGCCTAACGGACAGTCTTACCCAAGAGACCCAGTACTTC. It is translated as CASSLTDSLTQETQYF.

CDR3 region: CASSLKEGAGYTF. The DNA for the CDR3 is TGTGCCAGCAGCTTAAAAGAGGGTGCTGGCTACACCTTC. The chain combines TRBV7-2 with TRBJ1-2; no definite D call. This CDR3 contains 13 residues. The germline V and J ends were trimmed by 2 bases and 7 bases, with 11 bases remaining between them. Germline assignment: CDR1 SGHTA and CDR2 FQGNSA.

V is TRBV3-1 (or the pseudogene TRBV3-2) and J is TRBJ2-7; 9 bases fit TRBD1. The CDR3 sequence is 15 residues long. The ends lost 3 bases at V and 1 base at J; junction bases unmatched: 4. Germline lookup yields CDR1 LGHDT and CDR2 YNNKEL (reference sequence). DNA for the CDR3: TGTGCCAGCAGCCAGGGGACAGGGCATTCCTACGAGCAGTACTTC. It is translated as CASSQGTGHSYEQYF.